This T cell receptor (beta chain) was documented in a study of shared clonotypes between healthy human individuals. Measured with immunoSEQ multiplex PCR; TCRdb has only the in-frame clones, and not every one. Here the sample spans 750,000 to 1,000,000 clones, 80% to 95% being singletons. V gave up 6 bases and J gave up 3 bases; unmatched junction bases: 8. From germline, CDR1 is WNHNN and CDR2 SYGVQD (reference sequence). This CDR3 has 15 residues. The naive CD8 fraction comprised CD45RO-negative cells positively selected for CCR7 and excluded terminally differentiated effector memory CD45RA+ cells.

The sequence came from a man aged 25 to 45 in good health. Source material: naive CD8+ T cells sorted from blood. J is TRBJ1-1 and V is TRBV10-1, with 9 positions matching TRBD1. CDR3 in amino acids: CASRATGGMDTEAFF. CDR3 coding DNA: TGCGCCAGCAGGGCGACAGGGGGAATGGACACTGAAGCTTTCTTT.